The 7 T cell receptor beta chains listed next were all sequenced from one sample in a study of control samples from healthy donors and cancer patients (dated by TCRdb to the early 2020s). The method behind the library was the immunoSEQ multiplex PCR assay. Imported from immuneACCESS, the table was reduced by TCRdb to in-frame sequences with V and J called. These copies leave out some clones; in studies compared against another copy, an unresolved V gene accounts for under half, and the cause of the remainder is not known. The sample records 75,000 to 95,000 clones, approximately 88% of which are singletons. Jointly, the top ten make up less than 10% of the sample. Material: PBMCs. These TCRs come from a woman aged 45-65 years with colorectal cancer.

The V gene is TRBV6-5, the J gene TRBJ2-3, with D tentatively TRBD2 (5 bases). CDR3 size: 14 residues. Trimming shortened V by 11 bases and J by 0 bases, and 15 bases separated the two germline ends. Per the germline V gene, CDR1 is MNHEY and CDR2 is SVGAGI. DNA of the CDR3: TGTGCCGTCCGCGGCGGGTTTAGCACAGATACGCAGTATTTT. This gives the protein CAVRGGFSTDTQYF.

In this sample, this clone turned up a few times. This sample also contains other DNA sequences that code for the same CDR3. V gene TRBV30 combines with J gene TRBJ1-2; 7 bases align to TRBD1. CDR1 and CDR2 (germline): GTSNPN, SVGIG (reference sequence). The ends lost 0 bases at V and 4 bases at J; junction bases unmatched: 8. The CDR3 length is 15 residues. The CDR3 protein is CAWSVRKGGGYGYTF. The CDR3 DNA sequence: TGTGCCTGGAGTGTACGTAAAGGGGGCGGCTATGGCTACACCTTC.

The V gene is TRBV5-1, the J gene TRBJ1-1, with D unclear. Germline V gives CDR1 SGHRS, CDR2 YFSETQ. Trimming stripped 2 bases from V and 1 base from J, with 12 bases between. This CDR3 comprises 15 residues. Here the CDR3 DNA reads TGCGCCAGCAGCTTAGATGGGTCCAGGAACACTGAAGCTTTCTTT. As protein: CASSLDGSRNTEAFF.

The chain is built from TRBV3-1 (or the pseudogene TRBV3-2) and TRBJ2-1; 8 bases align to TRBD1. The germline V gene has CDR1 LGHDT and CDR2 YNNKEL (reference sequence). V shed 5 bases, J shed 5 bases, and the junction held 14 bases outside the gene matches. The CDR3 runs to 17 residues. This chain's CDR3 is CASSLNLGQGADNEQFF. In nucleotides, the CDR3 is TGTGCCAGCAGCTTAAACCTTGGACAGGGAGCGGACAATGAGCAGTTCTTC.

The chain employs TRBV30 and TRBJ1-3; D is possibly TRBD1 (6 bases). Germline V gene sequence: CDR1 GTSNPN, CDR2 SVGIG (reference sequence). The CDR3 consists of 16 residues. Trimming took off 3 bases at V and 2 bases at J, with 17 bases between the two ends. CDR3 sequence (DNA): TGTGCCTGGAGACTCCGTAGGACAGACGCTGGAAACACCATATATTTT. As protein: CAWRLRRTDAGNTIYF. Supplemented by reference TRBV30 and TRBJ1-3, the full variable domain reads SQTIHQWPATLVQPVGSPLSLECTVEGTSNPNLYWYRQAAGRGLQLLFYSVGIGQISSEVPQNLSASRPQDRQFILSSKKLLLSDSGFYLCAWRLRRTDAGNTIYFGEGSWLTVV.

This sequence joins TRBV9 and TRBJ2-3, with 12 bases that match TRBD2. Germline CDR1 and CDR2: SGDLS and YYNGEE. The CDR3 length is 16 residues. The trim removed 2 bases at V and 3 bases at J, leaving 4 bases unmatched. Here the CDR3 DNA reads TGTGCCAGCAGCGTCGAACTAGCGGGGGGAACAGATACGCAGTATTTT. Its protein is CASSVELAGGTDTQYF.

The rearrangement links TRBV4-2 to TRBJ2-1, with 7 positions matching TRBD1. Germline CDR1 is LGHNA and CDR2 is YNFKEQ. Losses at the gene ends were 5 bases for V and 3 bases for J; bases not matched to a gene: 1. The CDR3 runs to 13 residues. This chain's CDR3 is CASSGDSYNEQFF. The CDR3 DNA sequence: TGTGCCAGCAGCGGGGACAGCTACAATGAGCAGTTCTTC.